This is a list of T cell receptor beta chains from one sample in a study of T cell responses to AZD1222 COVID-19 vaccine. This table comes from immunoSEQ multiplex PCR, and its TCRdb copy is limited to in-frame clones, with some not included. The data show more than 150,000 clones, 85% to 95% seen once. Material: peripheral blood, obtained 28 days after the second AZD1222 dose. The receptors were gathered from an adult who received the AZD1222 COVID-19 vaccine. The CDR3 runs from the conserved cysteine through the conserved F or W. Each record gives: D gene, J gene, clone size, V gene, CDR3 protein, CDR3 DNA. D genes are given only for firm matches. Rows may omit the clone size; those that give it use once, few, many or a size class.

NA TRBJ2-1 NA TRBV5-4 CASSLGSDFSKRNEQFF TGTGCCAGCAGCTTGGGATCGGACTTCTCTAAGCGGAATGAGCAGTTCTTC
TRBD2 TRBJ2-1 NA TRBV2 CASGSGLAGVTEQFF TGTGCCAGCGGATCGGGACTAGCGGGAGTAACTGAGCAGTTCTTC
TRBD1 TRBJ1-4 NA TRBV4-1 CASRVGQVLTNEKLFF TGCGCCAGCAGGGTCGGACAGGTCCTAACTAATGAAAAACTGTTTTTT
NA TRBJ1-1 NA TRBV3-1/TRBV3-2 CASSQGRRGLNTQANTEAFF TGTGCCAGCAGCCAAGGTCGGCGGGGACTGAACACTCAGGCGAACACTGAAGCTTTCTTT
NA TRBJ1-6 NA TRBV5-4 CASSLGTANSPLHF TGTGCCAGCAGCTTGGGGACAGCTAATTCACCCCTCCACTTT
NA TRBJ1-4 once TRBV7-9 CASSSPGEKLFF TGTGCCAGCAGCTCACCCGGTGAAAAACTGTTTTTT
TRBD1 TRBJ1-2 NA TRBV4-1 CASSPTGTGDRGYTF TGCGCCAGCAGCCCTACCGGGACAGGGGATCGTGGCTACACCTTC
NA TRBJ2-3 few TRBV7-9 CASTYSGDDTQYF TGTGCCAGCACTTACTCAGGGGATGATACGCAGTATTTT
NA TRBJ2-1 NA TRBV6-2/TRBV6-3 CASSLTGVSYNEQFF TGTGCCAGCAGTTTAACCGGGGTCTCCTACAATGAGCAGTTCTTC
TRBD1 TRBJ1-3 NA TRBV6-5 CASRGTGRQNTIYF TGTGCCAGCAGAGGGACAGGGAGGCAAAACACCATATATTTT
TRBD1 TRBJ1-1 NA TRBV5-1 CASSPRGGMNTEAFF TGCGCCAGCAGCCCGCGAGGGGGCATGAACACTGAAGCTTTCTTT